This T cell receptor (beta chain) was recorded in a study of T cells in Graves' hyperthyroidism and ophthalmopathy. Authors of the study amplified TCR beta CDR3 regions from RNA transcripts. First-round RT-PCR of the TCR CDR3 relied on the HTBI primer set. In TCRdb, the multiplex PCR reads were re-called with MiXCR into one record per CDR3 protein. The profile shows nearly 750,000 distinct CDR3 sequences, roughly 32% of them singletons. The receptor was isolated from a woman aged 40 to 50 with Graves' hyperthyroidism. The sample comprised blood.

CDR3 sequence (DNA): TGTGCCAGCAGTTATAGAAACACCATATATTTT. This sequence encodes CASSYRNTIYF. The chain has TRBV7-8 and TRBJ1-3; D not certain. CDR3 length: 11 residues. Trimming stripped 6 bases from V and 5 bases from J, with 5 bases between. Per the germline V gene, CDR1 is SGHVS and CDR2 is FQNEAQ.